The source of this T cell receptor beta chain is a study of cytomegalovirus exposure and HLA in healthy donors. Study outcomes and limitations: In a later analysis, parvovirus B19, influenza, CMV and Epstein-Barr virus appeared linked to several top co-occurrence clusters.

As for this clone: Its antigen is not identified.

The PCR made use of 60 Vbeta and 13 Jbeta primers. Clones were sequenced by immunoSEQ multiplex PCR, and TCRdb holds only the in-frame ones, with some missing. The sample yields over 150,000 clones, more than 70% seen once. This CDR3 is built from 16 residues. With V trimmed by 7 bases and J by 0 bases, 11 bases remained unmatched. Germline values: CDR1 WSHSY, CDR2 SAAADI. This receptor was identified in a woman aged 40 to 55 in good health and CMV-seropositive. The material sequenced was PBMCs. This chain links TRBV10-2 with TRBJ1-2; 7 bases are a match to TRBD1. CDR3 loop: CASTVSPGGTNYGYTF. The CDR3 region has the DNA TGCGCCAGCACCGTCTCCCCAGGGGGAACTAACTATGGCTACACCTTC.